A single sample gave rise to the 7 T cell receptor beta chains below, sequenced in a study of blood T cells in healthy people across ages. A second PCR, run for about 7 to 12 cycles, used a sample-barcoded 5' primer plus a J-beta primer mix. TCRdb analysed the 5' RACE reads with MiXCR anew, one entry per CDR3 protein. The table records under 2,000,000 distinct CDR3 sequences, around 50% of them present only once. Sequencing input: blood. The source of these receptors is a woman in her thirties or forties in good health.

This clonotype was seen a handful of times. The V call is TRBV10-1, the J call TRBJ2-7; perhaps TRBD1 as D (6 bases). CDR3 size: 15 residues. The V end was cut by 3 bases, the J end by 3 bases, with 15 bases between. The germline gives CDR1 WNHNN, CDR2 SYGVQD (reference sequence). CDR3 nucleotides: TGCGCCAGCAGTGACGGGACAACGGGTAACTACGAGCAGTACTTC. Amino acid sequence: CASSDGTTGNYEQYF.

This CDR3 reads CSASGHRSNYGYTF. In DNA form, the CDR3 reads TGCAGTGCTTCCGGTCATCGGTCTAACTATGGCTACACCTTC. This chain joins TRBV20-1 and TRBJ1-2, with D unresolved. The length of the CDR3 is 14 residues. With 5 bases removed from V and 0 bases from J, the gap between germline ends came to 13 bases. Germline CDR1 DFQATT, CDR2 SNEGSKA (reference sequence).

The chain carries TRBV15 and TRBJ1-2; tentative D call: TRBD1 (5 bases). Deletions cut 0 bases from V and 4 bases from J, with 12 bases between. This CDR3 spans 15 amino acids. Germline V gene sequence: CDR1 LNHNV, CDR2 YYDKDF (reference sequence). CDR3 nucleotides: TGTGCCACCAGCAGAGATGCGGGGGTCGGCTATGGCTACACCTTC. As protein: CATSRDAGVGYGYTF. The variable domain in full, with the rest retrieved from reference TRBV15 and TRBJ1-2, is DAMVIQNPRYQVTQFGKPVTLSCSQTLNHNVMYWYQQKSSQAPKLLFHYYDKDFNNEADTPDNFQSRRPNTSFCFLDIRSPGLGDTAMYLCATSRDAGVGYGYTFGSGTRLTVV.

The rearrangement uses TRBV20-1 and TRBJ2-7; D is unresolved. The CDR3 extends over 12 amino acids. Between the trimmed V and J ends, which lost 7 bases and 2 bases, there was a span of 12 bases. Germline CDR1 and CDR2: DFQATT and SNEGSKA (reference sequence). The CDR3, as DNA: TGCAGTGTCCCATCGGGCGCCTACGAGCAGTACTTC. It yields the protein CSVPSGAYEQYF.

The gene calls are TRBV11-1 and TRBJ2-1; the match to TRBD2 covers 13 bases. With V trimmed by 2 bases and J by 2 bases, 15 bases remained unmatched. Germline lookup yields CDR1 SGHAT and CDR2 FQDESV (reference sequence). CDR3 size: 21 residues. This CDR3 reads CASSLRIWTSGGNNPYNEQFF. CDR3 DNA: TGTGCCAGCAGCTTAAGGATCTGGACTAGCGGGGGCAATAATCCCTACAATGAGCAGTTCTTC. The entire variable domain, with the rest obtained from reference TRBV11-1 and TRBJ2-1, is as follows: EAEVAQSPRYKITEKSQAVAFWCDPISGHATLYWYRQILGQGPELLVQFQDESVVDDSQLPKDRFSAERLKGVDSTLKIQPAELGDSAMYLCASSLRIWTSGGNNPYNEQFFGPGTRLTVL.

The V gene is TRBV4-2, the J gene TRBJ2-1, with 12 bases lining up with TRBD2. Trimming cost V 4 bases and J 3 bases; bases outside gene matches: 16. CDR1 and CDR2 from the germline V gene are LGHNA and YNFKEQ. The CDR3 runs 20 residues. CDR3 sequence (DNA): TGTGCCAGCAGCCGCCTCCCTGCCCTACTAGCGGGGGGAGGCTACAATGAGCAGTTCTTC. Protein product: CASSRLPALLAGGGYNEQFF.

DNA of the CDR3: TGTGCCAGCAGCGCCCGTGTTAACGTCCAGTACTTC. This sequence encodes CASSARVNVQYF. The chain carries TRBV7-6 and TRBJ2-5; D uncertain. V was trimmed by 5 bases and J by 10 bases, leaving 14 bases between them. The germline V gene encodes CDR1 SGHVS and CDR2 FNYEAQ. The CDR3 length is 12 residues.